Listed here is a single TCR beta chain. Sequenced by immunoSEQ multiplex PCR; TCRdb stores in-frame clones only, minus some. The profile shows 2 million to 2.5 million clones, roughly 96% of them singletons. The sample belongs to a study of shared clonotypes between healthy human individuals. The CDR3 runs 14 residues. The germline CDR1 and CDR2 sequences are SGDLS and YYNGEE. The ends were cut back, 0 bases at V and 9 bases at J, with 16 bases in the middle. Sequencing was done on a sample of naive CD4+ T cells sorted from blood. The subset denotes: CD45RA+ positively selected. The chain carries TRBV9 and TRBJ2-7, with D unclear. This sequence originates from a man aged 18 to 35 in good health. The DNA for the CDR3 is TGTGCCAGCAGCGTAGGCCAGTTCGGCCCCGGGCAGTACTTC. Translating gives CASSVGQFGPGQYF.